The 10 T cell receptor beta chains in this list originate from one sample, sequenced in a study of regulatory T cells in long-lasting Graves disease. HTBI primers from iRepertoire and Arm-PCR of CDR3 regions yielded the TCR beta libraries. Each CDR3 protein is one row after TCRdb ran MiXCR on the multiplex PCR reads. The sample contains under 250,000 distinct CDR3 sequences, 20% to 25% of which appear only once. Noted time point: newly diagnosed GD, antithyroid drugs for less than 3 months. Making the TCR library involved RNA that had been extracted from PBMCs. The starting material was peripheral blood mononuclear cells (PBMCs), obtained at new diagnosis, from a patient treated with antithyroid drugs. The source of these receptors is a female donor with Graves disease.

This clonotype was found a few times. The V gene is TRBV27, the J gene TRBJ2-5; D not certain. Germline CDR1 is MNHEY and CDR2 is SMNVEV (reference sequence). V lost 5 bases to trimming and J lost 1 base, with 11 bases between them. CDR3 length: 14 amino acids. CDR3 DNA: TGTGCCAGCAGTCCCCGGTGGCCCCAAGAGACCCAGTACTTC. Amino acid sequence: CASSPRWPQETQYF.

This clonotype was recorded at least ten times. The chain carries TRBV28 and TRBJ1-4; D is possibly TRBD1 (5 bases). The V end lost 3 bases, the J end lost 3 bases, and 14 bases lay between the germline ends. CDR1 is MDHEN, CDR2 SYDVKM, per germline. The CDR3 runs 16 residues. The CDR3: CASSFQGRASNEKLFF. The CDR3 DNA follows: TGTGCCAGCAGTTTCCAGGGACGGGCATCTAATGAAAAACTGTTTTTT.

In this sample, this clonotype turned up many times. The chain couples TRBV7-2 to TRBJ2-5; a weak D match, TRBD1 (7 bases). Germline CDR1 reads SGHTA; CDR2 reads FQGNSA. V gave up 1 base and J gave up 4 bases, with 13 bases separating them. The CDR3 is made up of 15 amino acids. The CDR3 spells CASSLVRQGGETQYF. CDR3 DNA: TGTGCCAGCAGCTTAGTACGGCAGGGGGGAGAGACCCAGTACTTC. The variable domain in full, with the rest retrieved from reference TRBV7-2 and TRBJ2-5, is GAGVSQSPSNKVTEKGKDVELRCDPISGHTALYWYRQSLGQGLEFLIYFQGNSAPDKSGLPSDRFSAERTGGSVSTLTIQRTQQEDSAVYLCASSLVRQGGETQYFGPGTRLLVL.

The sample holds many counts of this clonotype. This sequence joins TRBV5-1 and TRBJ2-1; 8 bases are shared with TRBD2. There are 15 residues in the CDR3. Germline CDR1 and CDR2: SGHRS and YFSETQ. The ends lost 4 bases at V and 8 bases at J; junction bases unmatched: 11. The CDR3 spells CASSRDGTSGYEQFF. As DNA, the CDR3 is TGCGCCAGCAGCAGGGACGGGACTAGTGGGTATGAGCAGTTCTTC.

This clonotype was counted ten times or more. The V gene is TRBV2, the J gene TRBJ2-2; no clear D gene. CDR3 length: 13 amino acids. The germline CDR1 and CDR2 sequences are SNHLY and FYNNEI. Trimming cost V 3 bases and J 4 bases, with 6 bases left between them. DNA for the CDR3: TGTGCCAGCAGTGATCCGTTCACCGGGGAGCTGTTTTTT. It specifies CASSDPFTGELFF.

The gene calls are TRBV28 and TRBJ2-1; D is possibly TRBD2 (6 bases). The germline CDR1 and CDR2 sequences are MDHEN and SYDVKM. This CDR3 contains 14 residues. The germline V and J ends were trimmed by 3 bases and 3 bases, with 9 bases remaining between them. The CDR3 bases are TGTGCCAGCAGTTTTGGAGGGAACTACAATGAGCAGTTCTTC. It yields the protein CASSFGGNYNEQFF.

The rearrangement links TRBV12-3 or TRBV12-4 to TRBJ1-1; a weak D match, TRBD1 (5 bases). The V end lost 5 bases, the J end lost 6 bases, and 10 bases lay between the germline ends. This CDR3 is built from 12 residues. Here the CDR3 reads CASSGLGAEAFF. DNA for the CDR3: TGTGCCAGCAGTGGGTTGGGGGCTGAAGCTTTCTTT.

This clonotype was seen more than once but under ten times. The chain is built from TRBV2 and TRBJ1-1; D not certain. V lost 7 bases and J lost 1, with 10 bases in between. The length of the CDR3 is 13 residues. Germline loops: CDR1 SNHLY, CDR2 FYNNEI. CDR3 sequence (DNA): TGTGCCAGCATAAAAGAGACGAACACTGAAGCTTTCTTT. Amino acids: CASIKETNTEAFF.

The chain employs TRBV7-9 and TRBJ1-2; D is uncertain. CDR1 is SEHNR and CDR2 is FQNEAQ in the germline V gene (reference sequence). The CDR3 is 13 amino acids. Between the trimmed V and J ends, which lost 8 bases and 0 bases, there was a span of 10 bases. CDR3 residues: CASVGPPNYGYTF. The CDR3 DNA follows: TGTGCCAGCGTAGGTCCGCCTAACTATGGCTACACCTTC.

There are many counts of this clonotype. The chain uses TRBV6-2 or TRBV6-3 and TRBJ1-1; D is perhaps TRBD1 (6 bases). V lost 5 bases, J lost 1 base, and 23 bases lay in between. Germline loops: CDR1 MNHEY, CDR2 SVGEGT. This CDR3 is 18 amino acids long. This CDR3 is CASSELTGIPPWNTEAFF. CDR3 nucleotides: TGTGCCAGCAGTGAACTTACAGGGATCCCTCCTTGGAACACTGAAGCTTTCTTT.